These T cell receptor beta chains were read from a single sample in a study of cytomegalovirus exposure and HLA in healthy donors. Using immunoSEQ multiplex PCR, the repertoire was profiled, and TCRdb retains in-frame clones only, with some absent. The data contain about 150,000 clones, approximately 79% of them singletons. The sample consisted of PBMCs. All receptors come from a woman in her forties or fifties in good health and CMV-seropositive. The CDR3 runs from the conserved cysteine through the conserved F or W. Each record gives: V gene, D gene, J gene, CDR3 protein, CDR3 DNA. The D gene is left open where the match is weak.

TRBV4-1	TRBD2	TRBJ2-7	CASSQVVLAGAYEQYF	TGCGCCAGCAGCCAAGTGGTGCTAGCGGGGGCCTACGAGCAGTACTTC
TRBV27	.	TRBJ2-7	CASSLNPRLRDEQYF	TGTGCCAGCAGTTTAAACCCTAGACTCCGGGACGAGCAGTACTTC
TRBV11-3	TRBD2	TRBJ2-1	CASSPGGNEQFF	TGTGCCAGCAGCCCGGGAGGCAATGAGCAGTTCTTC
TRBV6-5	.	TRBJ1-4	CASSSGALYEKLFF	TGTGCCAGCAGCTCAGGGGCCCTATATGAAAAACTGTTTTTT
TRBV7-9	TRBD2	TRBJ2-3	CASSLLAADTQYF	TGTGCCAGCAGCTTACTAGCGGCAGATACGCAGTATTTT
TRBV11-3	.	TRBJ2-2	CASSPRLGTGELFF	TGTGCCAGCAGCCCCAGACTGGGCACCGGGGAGCTGTTTTTT
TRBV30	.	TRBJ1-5	CAWSVGAQPQHF	TGTGCCTGGAGTGTAGGGGCTCAGCCCCAGCATTTT
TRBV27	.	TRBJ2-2	CASSLWETGELFF	TGTGCCAGCAGTTTATGGGAGACCGGGGAGCTGTTTTTT
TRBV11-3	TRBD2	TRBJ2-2	CASSLAGGSTGELFF	TGTGCCAGCAGCTTAGCGGGAGGGAGTACCGGGGAGCTGTTTTTT
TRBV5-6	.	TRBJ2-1	CASSWTDNEQFF	TGTGCCAGCAGCTGGACAGACAATGAGCAGTTCTTC
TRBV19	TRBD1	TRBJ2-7	CASSAGTGTYEQYF	TGTGCCAGTAGTGCCGGGACAGGGACCTACGAGCAGTACTTC
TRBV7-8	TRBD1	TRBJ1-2	CASSLGRQGAVYGYTF	TGTGCCAGCAGCTTAGGTAGACAGGGGGCAGTCTATGGCTACACCTTC
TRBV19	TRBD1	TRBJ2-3	CASSIGIQTGGADTQYF	TGTGCCAGTAGTATAGGCATCCAGACAGGGGGCGCAGATACGCAGTATTTT
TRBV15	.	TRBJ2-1	CATVPAVLGNEQFF	TGTGCCACCGTACCAGCGGTGTTGGGGAATGAGCAGTTCTTC
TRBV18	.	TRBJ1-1	CASSPREYTEAFF	TGTGCCAGCTCACCAAGGGAGTATACTGAAGCTTTCTTT
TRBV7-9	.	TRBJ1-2	CASSLVAGDYGYTF	TGTGCCAGCAGCTTAGTGGCAGGTGACTATGGCTACACCTTC
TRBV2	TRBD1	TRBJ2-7	CASTQIGTGVKYEQYF	TGTGCCAGCACTCAGATAGGGACAGGGGTAAAGTACGAGCAGTACTTC
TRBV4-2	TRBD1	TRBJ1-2	CASSRLTGDGYTF	TGTGCCAGCAGCCGACTTACAGGGGACGGCTACACCTTC
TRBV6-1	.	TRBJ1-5	CASSIGVSNQPQHF	TGTGCCAGCAGTATAGGGGTTAGCAATCAGCCCCAGCATTTT
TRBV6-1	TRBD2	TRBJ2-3	CASRPSAGLTDTQYF	TGTGCCAGCAGGCCATCAGCGGGGTTGACAGATACGCAGTATTTT
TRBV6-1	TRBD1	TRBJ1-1	CASSEGTGGRTRNTEAFF	TGTGCCAGCAGTGAAGGGACAGGGGGCCGGACTAGGAACACTGAAGCTTTCTTT
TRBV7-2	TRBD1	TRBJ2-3	CASSLMGTGYTDTQYF	TGTGCCAGCAGCTTAATGGGGACAGGGTACACAGATACGCAGTATTTT
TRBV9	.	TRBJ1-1	CASSAMAQGGQTEAFF	TGTGCCAGCAGCGCTATGGCACAGGGAGGGCAAACTGAAGCTTTCTTT
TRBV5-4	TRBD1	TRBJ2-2	CASSWGTGGNGELFF	TGTGCCAGCAGCTGGGGGACAGGGGGAAACGGGGAGCTGTTTTTT
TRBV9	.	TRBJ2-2	CASSVETGTATGELFF	TGTGCCAGCAGCGTAGAAACAGGGACGGCCACCGGGGAGCTGTTTTTT